The next 14 T cell receptor beta chains were all read from a single sample in a study of blood T cells in healthy people across ages. Then a second PCR, running roughly 6 to 12 cycles, was carried out with a sample-barcoded 5' primer and a J-beta primer mix. TCRdb re-called the 5' RACE reads with MiXCR, one entry per CDR3 protein. Of roughly 1.7 million distinct CDR3 sequences listed, roughly 30% are singletons. The sequencing sample was made of blood. Source of these receptors: a woman in her twenties or thirties in good health.

This chain joins TRBV7-9 and TRBJ2-3; 7 bases are a match to TRBD2. The CDR3 is made up of 14 amino acids. With 6 bases clipped from V and 7 bases from J, the junction kept 10 bases outside the gene matches. CDR1 is SEHNR, CDR2 FQNEAQ, per germline (reference sequence). CDR3: CASSSKRGGYTQYF. The CDR3 DNA reads as TGTGCCAGCAGTTCCAAGCGGGGTGGATATACGCAGTATTTT. Supplemented by reference TRBV7-9 and TRBJ2-3, the full variable domain reads DTGVSQNPRHKITKRGQNVTFRCDPISEHNRLYWYRQTLGQGPEFLTYFQNEAQLEKSRLLSDRFSAERPKGSFSTLEIQRTEQGDSAMYLCASSSKRGGYTQYFGPGTRLTVL.

The chain carries TRBV4-1 and TRBJ2-5; TRBD2 agrees at 7 bases. The germline gives CDR1 MGHRA, CDR2 YSYEKL. This CDR3 region has 17 residues. The J segment lost 5 bases and the V segment lost 1 base, leaving 13 bases of the junction unmatched. The CDR3, as DNA: TGCGCCAGCAGCCAAGCGCCGGGGCCAGCGGGGAGGGAGACCCAGTACTTC. Protein product: CASSQAPGPAGRETQYF.

This clonotype occurred a few times. The genes are TRBV4-2 and TRBJ1-1, with D possibly matching TRBD1 (6 bases). Germline V gene data show CDR1 as LGHNA and CDR2 as YNFKEQ. Trimming left V 3 bases short and J 1 base short, with 12 bases between. There are 15 residues in the CDR3. CDR3 protein: CASSQDGQPNTEAFF. The CDR3 DNA is TGTGCCAGCAGCCAGGATGGACAGCCGAACACTGAAGCTTTCTTT.

This clonotype was counted between two and nine times. This sequence joins TRBV4-2 and TRBJ1-5; no firm D call. Germline values: CDR1 LGHNA, CDR2 YNFKEQ. The ends were cut back, 4 bases at V and 11 bases at J, with 15 bases in the middle. The CDR3 contains 13 residues. The DNA of the CDR3 is TGTGCCAGCAGCCCAAAACCACCAGAGGCCCAGCATTTT. Protein sequence: CASSPKPPEAQHF.

This chain links TRBV7-3 with TRBJ1-5, with D unresolved. The CDR3 is 11 amino acids. The V end lost 4 bases, the J end lost 6 bases, and 4 bases lay between the germline ends. Germline loops: CDR1 SGHTA, CDR2 FQGTGA. As DNA, the CDR3 is TGTGCCAGCAGCTGCACTCAGCCCCAGCATTTT. Amino acid sequence: CASSCTQPQHF.

In the case of this clonotype: The germline gene is not matched at one end of the junction; a read error may be the cause. The chain couples TRBV15 to TRBJ2-3; TRBD2 is a possible D gene (6 bases). The V gene's germline CDR1 is LNHNV and CDR2 YYDKDF (reference sequence). The CDR3 is 15 residues long. Written as DNA, the CDR3 is TGCGCCACCAGCAGAGAAGGAGGGCCTTTAGGTACGCAGTATTTT. Translated, it gives CATSREGGPLGTQYF. Full variable domain (remainder filled in from reference TRBV15 and TRBJ2-3): DAMVIQNPRYQVTQFGKPVTLSCSQTLNHNVMYWYQQKSSQAPKLLFHYYDKDFNNEADTPDNFQSRRPNTSFCFLDIRSPGLGDTAMYLCATSREGGPLGTQYFGPGTRLTVL.

The rearrangement uses TRBV20-1 and TRBJ2-2, with D unresolved. The germline V gene encodes CDR1 DFQATT and CDR2 SNEGSKA (reference sequence). V dropped 5 bases and J dropped 0 bases, with 10 bases sitting between them. The CDR3 runs 14 residues. CDR3 sequence: CSASGPTNTGELFF. CDR3 DNA sequence: TGCAGTGCTTCCGGGCCAACGAACACCGGGGAGCTGTTTTTT.

This chain uses TRBV7-9 with TRBJ2-1; D gene unclear. Germline V gene data show CDR1 as SEHNR and CDR2 as FQNEAQ (reference sequence). The CDR3 runs to 14 residues. V was trimmed by 1 base and J by 8 bases, leaving 12 bases between them. CDR3 amino acids: CASSLEGSNDEQFF. As DNA, the CDR3 is TGTGCCAGCAGCTTAGAGGGCAGCAACGATGAGCAGTTCTTC.

This chain connects TRBV28 to TRBJ2-3; the match to TRBD2 covers 9 bases. V shed 10 bases, J shed 0 bases, and the junction held 23 bases outside the gene matches. Germline V lookup: CDR1 MDHEN, CDR2 SYDVKM. This CDR3 is built from 20 residues. The CDR3 DNA follows: TGTGCCACCGAACCCATACATGCACCACAGGCGGGAGGGAGCACAGATACGCAGTATTTT. As protein: CATEPIHAPQAGGSTDTQYF.

The chain uses TRBV10-3 and TRBJ2-7; D unresolved. Germline loops: CDR1 ENHRY, CDR2 SYGVKD. This CDR3 has 14 residues. V was clipped by 0 bases and J by 2 bases, with 8 bases between them. CDR3 coding DNA: TGTGCCATCAGTGAGTCTAGGGTAGCCTACGAGCAGTACTTC. As protein: CAISESRVAYEQYF.

The V call is TRBV7-9, the J call TRBJ2-7; 8 bases fit TRBD1. The V gene end was trimmed by 4 bases and the J gene end by 2 bases; junction bases not matched to a gene: 7. Germline CDR1 reads SEHNR; CDR2 reads FQNEAQ (reference sequence). The CDR3 sequence is 15 residues long. CDR3 coding DNA: TGTGCCAGCAGCTCGACAGGGGCCCAAACCTACGAGCAGTACTTC. Its protein is CASSSTGAQTYEQYF.

On this clonotype: One junction end disagrees with the germline gene, perhaps due to a read error. This chain links TRBV11-2 with TRBJ2-1, with D perhaps TRBD2 (6 bases). This CDR3 comprises 16 residues. Germline assignment: CDR1 SGHAT and CDR2 FQNNGV. The CDR3 region is CASSRISGQVTNKQFF. CDR3 nucleotide sequence: TGTGCCAGCAGCCGAATAAGCGGGCAGGTGACCAATAAGCAGTTCTTC.

Turning to this clonotype: At one boundary the junction diverges from the germline segment, which might be a read error. V usage is TRBV7-2 and J usage is TRBJ2-1; 8 bases are a match to TRBD2. The CDR3 has 15 residues. CDR1 SGHTA and CDR2 FQGNSA come from the germline V gene. CDR3 residues: CAGSLSVGGAHEQFF. CDR3 bases: TGTGCCGGCAGCTTATCTGTCGGGGGGGCCCATGAGCAGTTCTTC. The variable domain in full, with the rest retrieved from reference TRBV7-2 and TRBJ2-1, is GAGVSQSPSNKVTEKGKDVELRCDPISGHTALYWYRQSLGQGLEFLIYFQGNSAPDKSGLPSDRFSAERTGGSVSTLTIQRTQQEDSAVYLCAGSLSVGGAHEQFFGPGTRLTVL.

The table lists this clonotype with a few counts. V is TRBV29-1 and J is TRBJ2-1; 7 bases match TRBD2. The CDR3 totals 14 residues. Germline values: CDR1 SQVTM, CDR2 ANQGSEA. V shed 4 bases and J 5 bases; nucleotides not matched to a gene: 8. In nucleotides, the CDR3 is TGCAGCGTTGGTAGCGGGCCCCCTGACAATGAGCAGTTCTTC. Amino acid sequence: CSVGSGPPDNEQFF.